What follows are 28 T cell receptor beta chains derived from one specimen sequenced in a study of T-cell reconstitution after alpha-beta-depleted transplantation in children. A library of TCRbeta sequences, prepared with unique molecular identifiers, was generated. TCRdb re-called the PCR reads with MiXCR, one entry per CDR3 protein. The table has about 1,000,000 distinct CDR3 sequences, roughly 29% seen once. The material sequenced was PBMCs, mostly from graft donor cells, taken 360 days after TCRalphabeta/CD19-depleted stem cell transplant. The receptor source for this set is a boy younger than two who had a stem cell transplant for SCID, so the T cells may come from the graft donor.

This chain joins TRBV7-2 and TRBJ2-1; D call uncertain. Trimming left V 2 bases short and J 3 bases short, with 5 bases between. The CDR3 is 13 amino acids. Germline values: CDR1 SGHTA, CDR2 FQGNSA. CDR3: CASSLSHYNEQFF. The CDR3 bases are TGTGCCAGCAGCTTATCCCACTACAATGAGCAGTTCTTC. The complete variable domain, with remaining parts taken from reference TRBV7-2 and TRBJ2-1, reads GAGVSQSPSNKVTEKGKDVELRCDPISGHTALYWYRQSLGQGLEFLIYFQGNSAPDKSGLPSDRFSAERTGGSVSTLTIQRTQQEDSAVYLCASSLSHYNEQFFGPGTRLTVL.

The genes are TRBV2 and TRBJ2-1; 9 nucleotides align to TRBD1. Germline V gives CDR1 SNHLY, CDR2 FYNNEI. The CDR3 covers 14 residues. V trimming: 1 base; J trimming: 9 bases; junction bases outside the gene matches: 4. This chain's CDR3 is CASSEDRGPAEQFF. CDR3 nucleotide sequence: TGTGCCAGCAGTGAAGACAGGGGGCCCGCTGAGCAGTTCTTC.

The CDR3 protein is CASSKDGTARNYGYTF. CDR3 bases: TGTGCCAGCAGCAAAGACGGGACAGCGAGGAACTATGGCTACACCTTC. The V call is TRBV12-3 or TRBV12-4, the J call TRBJ1-2, with 7 bases identical to TRBD1. The junction had 12 bases not matched to a gene; V was cut back by 6 bases and J by 2 bases. The CDR3 has 16 amino acids.

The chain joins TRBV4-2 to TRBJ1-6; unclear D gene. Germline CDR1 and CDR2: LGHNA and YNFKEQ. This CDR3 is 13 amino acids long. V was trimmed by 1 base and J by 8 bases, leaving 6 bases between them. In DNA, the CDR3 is TGTGCCAGCAGCCAAGTTCAGGATTCACCCCTCCACTTT. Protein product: CASSQVQDSPLHF.

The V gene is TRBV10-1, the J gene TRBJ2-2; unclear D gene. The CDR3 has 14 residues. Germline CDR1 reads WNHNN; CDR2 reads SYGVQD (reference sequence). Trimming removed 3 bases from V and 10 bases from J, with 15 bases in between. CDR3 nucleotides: TGCGCCAGCAGTGATATTAAGACGGCCGAGGAGCTGTTTTTT. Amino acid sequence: CASSDIKTAEELFF.

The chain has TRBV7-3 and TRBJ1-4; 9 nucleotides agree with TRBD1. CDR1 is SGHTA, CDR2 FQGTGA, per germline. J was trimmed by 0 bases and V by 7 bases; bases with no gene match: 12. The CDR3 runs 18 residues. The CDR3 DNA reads TGTGCCAGCAATCCGAACGACAGGGGGAGGACAACTAATGAAAAACTGTTTTTT. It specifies CASNPNDRGRTTNEKLFF.

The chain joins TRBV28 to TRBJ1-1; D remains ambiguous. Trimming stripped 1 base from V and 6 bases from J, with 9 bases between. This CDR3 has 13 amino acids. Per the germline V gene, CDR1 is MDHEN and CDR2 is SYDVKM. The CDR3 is CASSLLGPAEAFF. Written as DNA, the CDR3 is TGTGCCAGCAGTTTATTAGGGCCGGCTGAAGCTTTCTTT.

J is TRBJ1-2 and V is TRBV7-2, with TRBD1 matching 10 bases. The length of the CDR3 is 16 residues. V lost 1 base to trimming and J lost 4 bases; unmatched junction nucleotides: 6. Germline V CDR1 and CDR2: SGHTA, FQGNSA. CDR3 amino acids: CASSLGQGALIYGYTF. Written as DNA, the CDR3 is TGTGCCAGCAGCTTAGGACAGGGGGCTTTAATCTATGGCTACACCTTC.

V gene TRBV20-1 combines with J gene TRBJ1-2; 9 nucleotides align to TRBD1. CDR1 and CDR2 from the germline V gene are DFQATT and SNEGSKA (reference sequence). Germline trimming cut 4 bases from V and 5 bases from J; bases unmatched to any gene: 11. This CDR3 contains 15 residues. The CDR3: CSATRTGGALYGYTF. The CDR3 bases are TGCAGTGCTACCCGAACAGGGGGCGCGTTGTATGGCTACACCTTC.

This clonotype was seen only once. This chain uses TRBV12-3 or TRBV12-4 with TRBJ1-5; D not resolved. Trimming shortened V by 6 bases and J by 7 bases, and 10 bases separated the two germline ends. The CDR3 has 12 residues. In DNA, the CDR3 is TGTGCCAGCAGCCTCCAATGGCAGCCCCAGCATTTT. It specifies CASSLQWQPQHF.

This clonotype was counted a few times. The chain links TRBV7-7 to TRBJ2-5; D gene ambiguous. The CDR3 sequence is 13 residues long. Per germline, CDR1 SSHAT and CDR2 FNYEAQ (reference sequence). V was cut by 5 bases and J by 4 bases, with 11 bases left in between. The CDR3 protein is CASSPPSLETQYF. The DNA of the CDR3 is TGTGCCAGCAGCCCCCCATCCCTAGAGACCCAGTACTTC.

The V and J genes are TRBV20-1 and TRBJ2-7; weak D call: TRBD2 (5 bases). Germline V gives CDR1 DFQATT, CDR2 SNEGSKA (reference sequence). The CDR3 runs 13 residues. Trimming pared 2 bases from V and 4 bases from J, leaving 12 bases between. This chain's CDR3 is CSARPDWLYEQYF. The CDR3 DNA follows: TGCAGTGCTAGACCGGACTGGCTTTACGAGCAGTACTTC.

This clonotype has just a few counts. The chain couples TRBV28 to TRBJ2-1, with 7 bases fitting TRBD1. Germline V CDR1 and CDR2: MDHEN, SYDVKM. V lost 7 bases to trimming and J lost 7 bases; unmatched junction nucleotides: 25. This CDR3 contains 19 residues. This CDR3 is CASTTVGLTTGTEKNEQFF. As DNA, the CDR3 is TGTGCCAGCACTACTGTTGGTCTCACTACCGGGACAGAAAAGAATGAGCAGTTCTTC.

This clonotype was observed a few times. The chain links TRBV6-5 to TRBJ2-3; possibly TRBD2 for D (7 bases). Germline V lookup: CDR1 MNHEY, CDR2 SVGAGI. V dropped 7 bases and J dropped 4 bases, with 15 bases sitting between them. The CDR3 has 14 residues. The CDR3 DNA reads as TGTGCCAGCAAAGGGGGGGGGGCCCCAGATACGCAGTATTTT. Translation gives CASKGGGAPDTQYF.

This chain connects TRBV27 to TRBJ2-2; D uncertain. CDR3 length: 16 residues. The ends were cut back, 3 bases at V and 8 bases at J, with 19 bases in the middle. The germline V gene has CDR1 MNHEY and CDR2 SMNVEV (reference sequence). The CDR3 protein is CASSFGTAPRTGELFF. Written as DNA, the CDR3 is TGTGCCAGCAGTTTCGGAACAGCCCCCCGGACGGGGGAGCTGTTTTTT.

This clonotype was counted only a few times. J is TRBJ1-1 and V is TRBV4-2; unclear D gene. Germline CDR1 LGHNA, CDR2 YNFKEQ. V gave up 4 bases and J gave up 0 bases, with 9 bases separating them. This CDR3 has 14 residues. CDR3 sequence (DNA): TGTGCCAGCAGCCCTAACAACCTGAACACTGAAGCTTTCTTT. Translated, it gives CASSPNNLNTEAFF.

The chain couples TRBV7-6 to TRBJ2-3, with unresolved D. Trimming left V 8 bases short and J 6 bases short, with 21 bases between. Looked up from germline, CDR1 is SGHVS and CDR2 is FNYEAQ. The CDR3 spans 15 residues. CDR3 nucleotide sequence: TGTGCCAGCGGATCTTCACCCAGCAGATTGGATACGCAGTATTTT. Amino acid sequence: CASGSSPSRLDTQYF.

Here the CDR3 reads CASSVYFRQGRPWGNQPQHF. CDR3 DNA sequence: TGTGCCAGCAGCGTATATTTTCGGCAGGGTCGGCCTTGGGGCAATCAGCCCCAGCATTTT. J is TRBJ1-5 and V is TRBV9, with D possibly being TRBD1 (5 bases). The V end lost 1 base, the J end lost 2 bases, and 25 bases lay between the germline ends. The germline V gene has CDR1 SGDLS and CDR2 YYNGEE. The CDR3 runs 20 residues. Filled out from reference TRBV9 and TRBJ1-5, the complete variable domain reads DSGVTQTPKHLITATGQRVTLRCSPRSGDLSVYWYQQSLDQGLQFLIQYYNGEERAKGNILERFSAQQFPDLHSELNLSSLELGDSALYFCASSVYFRQGRPWGNQPQHFGDGTRLSIL.

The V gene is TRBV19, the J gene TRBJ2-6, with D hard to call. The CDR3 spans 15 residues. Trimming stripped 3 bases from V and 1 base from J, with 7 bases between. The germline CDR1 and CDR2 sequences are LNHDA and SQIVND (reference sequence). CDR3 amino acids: CASSMTGSGANVLTF. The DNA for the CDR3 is TGTGCCAGTAGTATGACCGGATCTGGGGCCAACGTCCTGACTTTC.

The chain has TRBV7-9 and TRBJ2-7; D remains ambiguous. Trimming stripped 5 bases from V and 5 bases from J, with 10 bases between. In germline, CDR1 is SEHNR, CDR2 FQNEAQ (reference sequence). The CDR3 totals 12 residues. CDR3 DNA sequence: TGTGCCAGCAGCCAATCCCCCCACGAGCAGTACTTC. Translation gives CASSQSPHEQYF.

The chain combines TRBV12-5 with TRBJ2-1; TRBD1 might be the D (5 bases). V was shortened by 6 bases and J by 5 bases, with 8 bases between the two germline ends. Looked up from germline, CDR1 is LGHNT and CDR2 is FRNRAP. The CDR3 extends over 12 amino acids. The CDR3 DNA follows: TGTGCTAGTGGCCCGGACAACAATGAGCAGTTCTTC. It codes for CASGPDNNEQFF.

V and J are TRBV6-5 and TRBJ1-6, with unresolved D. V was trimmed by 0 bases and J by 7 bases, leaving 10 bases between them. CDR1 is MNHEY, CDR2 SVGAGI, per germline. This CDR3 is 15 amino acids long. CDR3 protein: CASSYSRSSNSPLHF. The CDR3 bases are TGTGCCAGCAGTTACTCCCGCAGTTCCAATTCACCCCTCCACTTT.

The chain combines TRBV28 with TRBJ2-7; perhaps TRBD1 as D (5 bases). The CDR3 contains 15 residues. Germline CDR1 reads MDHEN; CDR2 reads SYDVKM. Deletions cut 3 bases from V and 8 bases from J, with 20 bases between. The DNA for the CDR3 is TGTGCCAGCAGTTTGGTAGGACACCTAGATATCAAGCAGTACTTC. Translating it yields CASSLVGHLDIKQYF.

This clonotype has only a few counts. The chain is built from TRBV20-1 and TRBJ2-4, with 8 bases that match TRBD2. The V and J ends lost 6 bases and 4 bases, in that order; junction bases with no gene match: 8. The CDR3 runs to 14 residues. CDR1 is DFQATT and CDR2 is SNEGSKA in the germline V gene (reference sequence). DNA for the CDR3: TGCAGTGCGCCCGGGGGGGGCAAGAAAAACATTCAGTACTTC. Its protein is CSAPGGGKKNIQYF.

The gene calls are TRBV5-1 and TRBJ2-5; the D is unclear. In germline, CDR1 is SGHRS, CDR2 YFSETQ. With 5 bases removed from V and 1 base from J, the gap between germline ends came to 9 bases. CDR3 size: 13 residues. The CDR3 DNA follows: TGCGCCAGCAGACCTCGATCCCAAGAGACCCAGTACTTC. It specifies CASRPRSQETQYF. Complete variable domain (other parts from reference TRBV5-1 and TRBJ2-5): KAGVTQTPRYLIKTRGQQVTLSCSPISGHRSVSWYQQTPGQGLQFLFEYFSETQRNKGNFPGRFSGRQFSNSRSEMNVSTLELGDSALYLCASRPRSQETQYFGPGTRLLVL.

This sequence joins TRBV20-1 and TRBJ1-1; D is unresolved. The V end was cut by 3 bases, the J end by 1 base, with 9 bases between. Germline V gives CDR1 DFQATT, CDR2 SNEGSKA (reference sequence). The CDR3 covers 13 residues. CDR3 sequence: CSASARKNTEAFF. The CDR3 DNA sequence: TGCAGTGCTAGCGCGAGAAAGAACACTGAAGCTTTCTTT.

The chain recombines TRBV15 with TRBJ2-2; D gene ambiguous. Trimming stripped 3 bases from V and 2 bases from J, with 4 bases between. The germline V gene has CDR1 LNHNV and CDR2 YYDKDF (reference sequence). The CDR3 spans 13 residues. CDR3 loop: CATSSANTGELFF. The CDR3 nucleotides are TGTGCCACCAGCAGCGCAAACACCGGGGAGCTGTTTTTT.

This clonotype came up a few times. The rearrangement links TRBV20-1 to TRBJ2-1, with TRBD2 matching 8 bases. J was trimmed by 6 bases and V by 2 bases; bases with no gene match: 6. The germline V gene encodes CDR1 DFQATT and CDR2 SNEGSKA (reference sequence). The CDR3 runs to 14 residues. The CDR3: CSARTGTSVNEQFF. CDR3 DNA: TGCAGTGCTAGAACCGGGACTAGTGTCAATGAGCAGTTCTTC.